The 5 T cell receptor beta chains below all came from one sample that was sequenced in a study of regulatory T cells in long-lasting Graves disease. Arm-PCR of CDR3 regions and iRepertoire HTBI primers were used to build TCR beta libraries. TCRdb re-analysed the multiplex PCR reads in MiXCR, keeping a single row per CDR3 protein. This repertoire shows fewer than 650,000 distinct CDR3 sequences, roughly a sixth found once; its top ten account for around 12%. Time point denoted: newly diagnosed GD, antithyroid drugs for less than 3 months. From RNA extracted from PBMCs, the TCR library was made. These same records also appear under a second study, on T cells in Graves' hyperthyroidism and ophthalmopathy.

The source was peripheral blood mononuclear cells (PBMCs), collected at new diagnosis, from a patient treated with antithyroid drugs. These receptors all stem from a man between 18 and 35 years old with Graves disease.

The gene calls are TRBV6-1 and TRBJ2-1; the match to TRBD2 covers 8 bases. CDR3 size: 16 residues. Per the germline V gene, CDR1 is MNHNS and CDR2 is SASEGT. Trimming took 6 bases from V and 10 from J; bases not matched to a gene: 17. CDR3 in DNA: TGTGCCAGCAGACTAGGACTAGCTGGGCCCAGACGGGAGCAGTTCTTC. Encoded protein: CASRLGLAGPRREQFF.

This clonotype was counted a few times. V usage is TRBV27 and J usage is TRBJ1-1; a weak D match, TRBD1 (6 bases). V lost 5 bases to trimming and J lost 4 bases, with 14 bases between them. The germline CDR1 and CDR2 sequences are MNHEY and SMNVEV (reference sequence). This CDR3 comprises 14 residues. The DNA for the CDR3 is TGTGCCAGCAGTCTCCAAACAGGGATCACTGAAGCTTTCTTT. It is translated as CASSLQTGITEAFF.

The table lists this clonotype with a count of one. This sequence may be a read error, since a much larger clone differs from it by one base. The chain links TRBV5-1 to TRBJ2-1, with D tentatively TRBD2 (5 bases). CDR1 and CDR2 (germline): SGHRS, YFSETQ. The CDR3 length is 16 residues. V lost 4 bases to trimming and J lost 5 bases, with 19 bases between them. CDR3 sequence: CASSPRGLNYDNEQFF. For the CDR3, the DNA is TGCGCCAGCAGCCCCCGAGGACTGAACTATGACAATGAGCAGTTCTTC.

This chain joins TRBV18 and TRBJ2-5, with 8 nucleotides matching TRBD1. V was clipped by 4 bases and J by 5 bases; unmatched bases: 12. Germline-derived CDR1 and CDR2 are KGHSH and LQKENI. The CDR3 consists of 16 residues. The CDR3 spells CASSQTWTGREETQYF. DNA of the CDR3: TGTGCCAGCTCACAAACGTGGACAGGGAGAGAGGAGACCCAGTACTTC.

This clonotype was detected ten times or more. The chain has TRBV18 and TRBJ2-1; possibly TRBD2 for D (6 bases). The CDR3 has 13 residues. Germline loops: CDR1 KGHSH, CDR2 LQKENI. Trimming removed 5 bases from V and 9 bases from J, with 14 bases in between. The CDR3 reads CASSAGFGGEQFF. In DNA, the CDR3 is TGTGCCAGCTCAGCCGGGTTCGGGGGTGAGCAGTTCTTC.